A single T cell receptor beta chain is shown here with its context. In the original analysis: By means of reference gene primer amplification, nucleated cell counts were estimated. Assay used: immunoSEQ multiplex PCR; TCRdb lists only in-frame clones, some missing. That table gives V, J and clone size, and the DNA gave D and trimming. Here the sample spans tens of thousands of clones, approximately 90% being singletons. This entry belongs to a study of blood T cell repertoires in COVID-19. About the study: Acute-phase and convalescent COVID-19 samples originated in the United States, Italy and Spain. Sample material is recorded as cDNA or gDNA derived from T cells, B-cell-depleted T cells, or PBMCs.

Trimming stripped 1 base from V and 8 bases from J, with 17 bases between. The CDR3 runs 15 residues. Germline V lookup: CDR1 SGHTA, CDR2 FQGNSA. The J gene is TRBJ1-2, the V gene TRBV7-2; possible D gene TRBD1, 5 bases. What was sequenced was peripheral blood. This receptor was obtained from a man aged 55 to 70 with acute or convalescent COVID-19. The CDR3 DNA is TGTGCCAGCAGCTTAGGAATCGACAGTAAGGCAGGCTACACCTTC. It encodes CASSLGIDSKAGYTF.